This T cell receptor beta chain was recovered during a study of blood T cell repertoires in COVID-19. Study-wide background: Spain, Italy and the United States supplied samples that represented acute and convalescent COVID-19.

Between the trimmed V and J ends, which lost 4 bases and 5 bases, there was a span of 11 bases. The CDR3 sequence is 13 residues long. CDR1 and CDR2 from the germline V gene are SGHAT and FQNNGV. The protocol was immunoSEQ multiplex PCR, while the TCRdb copy is restricted to in-frame clones and leaves out a portion. There are about 87,000 clones in the sample; around three quarters occur only once, and around 4.2% lies in the top ten. This receptor was identified in a woman aged 50 to 65 with acute or convalescent COVID-19. The chain links TRBV11-2 to TRBJ1-1; no firm D call. Sequencing was done on a sample of peripheral blood. The CDR3 bases are TGTGCCAGCAGCTACACCACGGGGACTGAAGCTTTCTTT. It yields the protein CASSYTTGTEAFF.